This T cell receptor (beta chain) appears in the sequencing data of a study of control samples from healthy donors and cancer patients. The CDR3 has 13 residues. The germline gives CDR1 MNHEY, CDR2 SVGAGI. Trimming left V 4 bases short and J 3 bases short, with 7 bases between. The repertoire was sequenced with immunoSEQ multiplex PCR; TCRdb's copy has only in-frame clones and lacks some. This sample has about 120,000 clones, with around 90% found just once. This clone was counted only a few times. The rearrangement joins TRBV6-5 to TRBJ1-5, with a possible D match to TRBD1 (5 bases). This clonotype originated in a woman aged 70 to 79 in good health. The sequencing input was blood. CDR3 in DNA: TGTGCCAGCAGTTGGGGCCTCAATCAGCCCCAGCATTTT. Residues: CASSWGLNQPQHF.